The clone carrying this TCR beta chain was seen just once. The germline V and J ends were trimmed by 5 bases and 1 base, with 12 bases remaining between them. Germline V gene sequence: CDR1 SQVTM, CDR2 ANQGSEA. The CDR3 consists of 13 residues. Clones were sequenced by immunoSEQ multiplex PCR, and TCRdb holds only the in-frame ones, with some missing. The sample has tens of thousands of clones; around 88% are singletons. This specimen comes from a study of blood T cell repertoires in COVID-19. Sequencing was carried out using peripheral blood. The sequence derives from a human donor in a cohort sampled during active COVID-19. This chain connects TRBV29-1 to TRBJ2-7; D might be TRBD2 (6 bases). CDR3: CSVMEGGSYEQYF. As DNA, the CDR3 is TGCAGCGTTATGGAGGGCGGGTCCTACGAGCAGTACTTC.